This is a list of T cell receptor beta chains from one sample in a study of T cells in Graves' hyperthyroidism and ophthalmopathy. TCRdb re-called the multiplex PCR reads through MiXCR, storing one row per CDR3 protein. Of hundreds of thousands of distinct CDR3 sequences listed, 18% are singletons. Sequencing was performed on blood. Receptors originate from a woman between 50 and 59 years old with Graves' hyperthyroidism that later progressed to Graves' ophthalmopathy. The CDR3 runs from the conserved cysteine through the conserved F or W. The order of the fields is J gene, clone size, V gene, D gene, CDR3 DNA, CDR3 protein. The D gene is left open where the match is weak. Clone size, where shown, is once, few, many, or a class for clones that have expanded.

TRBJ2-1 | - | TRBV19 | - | TGTGCCAGTAGTATTGCGGCTCGCTACAATGAGCAGTTCTTC | CASSIAARYNEQFF
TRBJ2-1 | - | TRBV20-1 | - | TGCAGTGCTGCCGGCAGGGACAATGAGCAGTTCTTC | CSAAGRDNEQFF
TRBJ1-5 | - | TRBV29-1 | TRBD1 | TGCAGCGTTTTGGACAGGGGGCTAGGTCAGCCCCAGCATTTT | CSVLDRGLGQPQHF
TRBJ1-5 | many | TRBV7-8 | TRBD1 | TGTGCCAGCAGCTTAGCGGACGACAGGGTGAAGCCCCAGCATTTT | CASSLADDRVKPQHF
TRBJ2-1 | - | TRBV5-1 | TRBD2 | TGCGCCAGCAGCTTGGCGGTGGGGGGGAACAAAGAGCAGTTCTTC | CASSLAVGGNKEQFF
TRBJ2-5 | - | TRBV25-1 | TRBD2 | TGTGCCAGCAGTCTAGCGGGAGACCAAGAGACCCAGTACTTC | CASSLAGDQETQYF
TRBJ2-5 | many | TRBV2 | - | TGTGCCAGCTCGCTCAGGGGTGAGACGGAGACCCAGTACTTC | CASSLRGETETQYF
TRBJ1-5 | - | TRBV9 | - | TGTGCCAGCAGCGGGGGGCGGCCGAATCAGCCCCAGCATTTT | CASSGGRPNQPQHF
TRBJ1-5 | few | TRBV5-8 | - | TGTGCCAGCAGCTTCGTGCGCCCGGCCCAGCCCCAGCATTTT | CASSFVRPAQPQHF
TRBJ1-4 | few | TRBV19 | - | TGTGCCAGTAGTTGGAGGACCGGGGAAAAACTGTTTTTT | CASSWRTGEKLFF
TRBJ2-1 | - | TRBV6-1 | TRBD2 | TGTGCCAGCAGTGCAACTAGCGGCCACAATGAGCAGTTCTTC | CASSATSGHNEQFF
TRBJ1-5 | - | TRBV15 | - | TGTGCCACCAGCATCGGGTGGGTTCGCAATCAGCCCCAGCATTTT | CATSIGWVRNQPQHF
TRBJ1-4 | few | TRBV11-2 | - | TGTGCCAGCAGCACAGACGGACTAGAACTGTTTTTT | CASSTDGLELFF
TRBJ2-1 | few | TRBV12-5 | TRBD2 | TGTGCTAGTGGTTTTGGGGGGGGGATGGTCAATGAGCAGTTCTTC | CASGFGGGMVNEQFF
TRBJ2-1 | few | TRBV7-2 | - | TGTGCCAGCAGCCCTCGGCGGGCTAATGAGCAGTTCTTC | CASSPRRANEQFF
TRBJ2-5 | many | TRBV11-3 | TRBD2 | TGTGCCAGCAGCTTAAGGACTAGCGGGTACCAAGAGACCCAGTACTTC | CASSLRTSGYQETQYF
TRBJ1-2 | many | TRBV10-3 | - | TGTGCCATCAGTATTGCAGGGAATGTGAACTATGGCTACACCTTC | CAISIAGNVNYGYTF
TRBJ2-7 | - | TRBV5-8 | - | TGTGCCAGCAGCATTGACGCGGTAAGAGGGGCCTACGAGCAGTACTTC | CASSIDAVRGAYEQYF
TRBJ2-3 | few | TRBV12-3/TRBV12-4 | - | TGTGCCAGCAGTTCCGGGGCCAGGGCGCAGTATTTT | CASSSGARAQYF
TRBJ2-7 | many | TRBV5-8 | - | TGTGCCAGCAGCCCGCAGGAGGAGCAGTACTTC | CASSPQEEQYF
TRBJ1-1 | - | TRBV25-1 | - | TGTGCCAGCAGTGAAATGGGGGGTGGATGGCGAGCTTTCTTT | CASSEMGGGWRAFF
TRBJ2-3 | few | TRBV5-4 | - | TGTGCCACCGTAATACGTCCTAGCACAGATACGCAGTATTTT | CATVIRPSTDTQYF
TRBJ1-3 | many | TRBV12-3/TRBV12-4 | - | TGTGCCAGCAGTTCCCAGGGTTACACCATATATTTT | CASSSQGYTIYF
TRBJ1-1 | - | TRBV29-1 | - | TGCAGCGTTCCAGACATGAACACTGAAGCTTTCTTT | CSVPDMNTEAFF
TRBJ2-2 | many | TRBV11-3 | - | TGTGCCAGCAGCCAGGTGGAGGGGAACACCGGGGAGCTGTTTTTT | CASSQVEGNTGELFF
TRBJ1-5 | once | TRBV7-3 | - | TGTGCCAGCAGCCGGAGGCAGGGGATGAGTTATAGCAATCAGCCCCAGCATTTT | CASSRRQGMSYSNQPQHF
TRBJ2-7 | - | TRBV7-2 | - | TGTGCCAGCAGCTTTTGGGGGTCCTACGAGCAGTACTTC | CASSFWGSYEQYF